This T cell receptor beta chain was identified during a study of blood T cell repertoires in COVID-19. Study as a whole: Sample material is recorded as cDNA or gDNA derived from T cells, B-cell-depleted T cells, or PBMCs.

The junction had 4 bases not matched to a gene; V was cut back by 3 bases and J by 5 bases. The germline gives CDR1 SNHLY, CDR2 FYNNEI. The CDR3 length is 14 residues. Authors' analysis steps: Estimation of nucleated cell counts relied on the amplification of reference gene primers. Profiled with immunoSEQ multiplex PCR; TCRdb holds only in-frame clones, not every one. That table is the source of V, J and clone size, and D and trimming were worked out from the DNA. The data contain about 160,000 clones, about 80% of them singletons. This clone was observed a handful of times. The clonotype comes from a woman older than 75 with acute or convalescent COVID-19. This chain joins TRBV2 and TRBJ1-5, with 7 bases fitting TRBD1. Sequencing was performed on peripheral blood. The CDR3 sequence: CASSDGTDYQPQHF. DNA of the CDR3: TGTGCCAGCAGTGACGGGACAGACTATCAGCCCCAGCATTTT.